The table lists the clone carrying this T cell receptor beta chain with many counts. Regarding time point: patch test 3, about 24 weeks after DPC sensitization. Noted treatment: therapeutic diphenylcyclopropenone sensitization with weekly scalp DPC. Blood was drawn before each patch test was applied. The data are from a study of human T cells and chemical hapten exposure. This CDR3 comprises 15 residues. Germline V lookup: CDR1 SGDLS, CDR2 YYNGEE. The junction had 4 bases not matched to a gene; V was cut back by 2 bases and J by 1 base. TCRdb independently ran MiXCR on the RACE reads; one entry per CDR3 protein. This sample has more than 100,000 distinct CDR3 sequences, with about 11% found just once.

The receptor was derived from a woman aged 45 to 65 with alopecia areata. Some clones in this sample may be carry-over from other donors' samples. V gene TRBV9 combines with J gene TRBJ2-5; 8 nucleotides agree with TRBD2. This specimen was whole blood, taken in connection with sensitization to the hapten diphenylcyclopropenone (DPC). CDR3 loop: CASSVGLGIQETQYF. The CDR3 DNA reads TGTGCCAGCAGCGTGGGACTAGGGATCCAAGAGACCCAGTACTTC.